Each of the 4 T cell receptor beta chains below was sequenced from the same sample in a study of T cells in Graves' hyperthyroidism and ophthalmopathy (dated by TCRdb to the late 2010s). The library came from multiplex PCR. The sequencer listed for this sample is Illumina HiSeq 2000. Amplification of TCR beta CDR3 regions was carried out from RNA transcripts. A first-round RT-PCR of the TCR CDR3 used the HTBI primer set with the Qiagen OneStep RT-PCR kit. TCRdb reworked the public reads: Q25 trimming with fastp, MiXCR clone assembly, productive beta chains retained. Each entry is one CDR3 protein sequence, shown with its most common DNA and genes. The sample table contains about 720,000 distinct CDR3 sequences; only one count was recorded for around 17% of them. The ten largest clones represent about 8.4% of the sample. The sequenced material came from blood. These receptors all come from a man aged 18 to 29 with Graves' hyperthyroidism.

This clonotype was seen ten or more times. The chain employs TRBV28 and TRBJ2-7; tentative D call: TRBD1 (6 bases). This CDR3 region has 18 residues. Germline-derived CDR1 and CDR2 are MDHEN and SYDVKM. V lost 2 bases, J lost 2 bases, and 22 bases lay in between. CDR3 sequence: CASSLPGVVVGATYEQYF. DNA of the CDR3: TGTGCCAGCAGTTTACCGGGCGTGGTTGTGGGGGCCACCTACGAGCAGTACTTC.

There are a few counts of this clonotype. The chain recombines TRBV20-1 with TRBJ1-2, with D possibly being TRBD1 (6 bases). The CDR3 totals 14 residues. The ends were cut back, 1 base at V and 4 bases at J, with 13 bases in the middle. From germline, CDR1 is DFQATT and CDR2 SNEGSKA (reference sequence). The CDR3 DNA sequence: TGCAGTGCTAGAGGGAACAGGGCGCCCTATGGCTACACCTTC. Protein sequence: CSARGNRAPYGYTF.

This clonotype was counted many times. The chain carries TRBV30 and TRBJ2-2; 9 nucleotides align to TRBD1. V lost 3 bases to trimming and J lost 5 bases; unmatched junction nucleotides: 10. The CDR3 totals 16 residues. The germline CDR1 and CDR2 sequences are GTSNPN and SVGIG (reference sequence). This CDR3 reads CAWRAPGQGRTGELFF. The DNA of the CDR3 is TGTGCCTGGAGGGCCCCGGGACAGGGTAGAACCGGGGAGCTGTTTTTT.

This clonotype has just a few counts. The chain joins TRBV2 to TRBJ1-3; 7 bases match TRBD1. The CDR3 consists of 13 residues. V lost 7 bases and J lost 3; bases outside the gene matches: 3. The germline gives CDR1 SNHLY, CDR2 FYNNEI. The DNA of the CDR3 is TGTGCCAGCACCAGGACAGGTGGAAACACCATATATTTT. Translated: CASTRTGGNTIYF.